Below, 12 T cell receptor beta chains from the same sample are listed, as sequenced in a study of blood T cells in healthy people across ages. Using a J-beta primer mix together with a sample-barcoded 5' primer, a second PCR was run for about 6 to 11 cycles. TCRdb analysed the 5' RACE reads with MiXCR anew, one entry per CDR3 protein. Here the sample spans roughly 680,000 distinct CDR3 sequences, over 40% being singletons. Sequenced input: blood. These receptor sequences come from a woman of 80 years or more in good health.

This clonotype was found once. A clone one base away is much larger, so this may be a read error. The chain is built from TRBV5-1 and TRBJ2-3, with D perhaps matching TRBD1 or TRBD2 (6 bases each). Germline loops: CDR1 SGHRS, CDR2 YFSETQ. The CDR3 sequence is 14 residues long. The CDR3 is CTSDGGSYTDTQYF. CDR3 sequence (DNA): TGCACCAGCGACGGGGGCTCTTACACAGATACGCAGTATTTT.

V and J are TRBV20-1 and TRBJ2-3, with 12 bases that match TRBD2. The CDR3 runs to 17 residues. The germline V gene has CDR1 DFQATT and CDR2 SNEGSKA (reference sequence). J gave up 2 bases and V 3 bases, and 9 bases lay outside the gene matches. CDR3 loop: CSARAGLAGIYTDTQYF. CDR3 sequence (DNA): TGCAGTGCTAGGGCAGGACTAGCGGGAATATACACAGATACGCAGTATTTT.

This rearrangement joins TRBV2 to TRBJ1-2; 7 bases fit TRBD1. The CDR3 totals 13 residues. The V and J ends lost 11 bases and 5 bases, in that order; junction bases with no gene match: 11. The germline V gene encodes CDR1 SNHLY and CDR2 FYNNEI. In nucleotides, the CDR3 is TGTGCCGGGAACCAGGGGGTAGAATATGGCTACACCTTC. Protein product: CAGNQGVEYGYTF.

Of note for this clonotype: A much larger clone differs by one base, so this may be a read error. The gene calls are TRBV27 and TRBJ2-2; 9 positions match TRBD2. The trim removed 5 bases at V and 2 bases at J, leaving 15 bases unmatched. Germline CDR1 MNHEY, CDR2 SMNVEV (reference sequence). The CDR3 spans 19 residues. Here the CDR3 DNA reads TGTGCCAGCAGTCGCCCGGTCCTAGCGGGAAATAGAAACACCGGGGAGCTGTTTTTT. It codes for CASSRPVLAGNRNTGELFF.

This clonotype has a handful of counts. The CDR3 region has the DNA TGCAGTGCTAGAACTCCGTGGGCTGAAGCTTTCTTT. Translating it yields CSARTPWAEAFF. V gene TRBV20-1 combines with J gene TRBJ1-1; D not certain. CDR1 and CDR2 from the germline V gene are DFQATT and SNEGSKA (reference sequence). The CDR3 spans 12 residues. Trimming removed 2 bases from V and 6 bases from J, with 10 bases in between.

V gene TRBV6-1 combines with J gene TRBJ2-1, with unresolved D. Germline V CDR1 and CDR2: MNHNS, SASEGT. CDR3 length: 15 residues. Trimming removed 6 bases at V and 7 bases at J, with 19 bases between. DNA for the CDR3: TGTGCCAGCAGCGGGCAATTCCTGGGCCATAATGAGCAGTTCTTC. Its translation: CASSGQFLGHNEQFF.

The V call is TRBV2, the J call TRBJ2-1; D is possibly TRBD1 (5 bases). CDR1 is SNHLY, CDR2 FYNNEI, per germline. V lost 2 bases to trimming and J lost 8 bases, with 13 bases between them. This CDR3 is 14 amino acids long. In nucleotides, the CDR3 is TGTGCCAGCAGTGAATGGCAGGGTGGACATGAGCAGTTCTTC. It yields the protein CASSEWQGGHEQFF.

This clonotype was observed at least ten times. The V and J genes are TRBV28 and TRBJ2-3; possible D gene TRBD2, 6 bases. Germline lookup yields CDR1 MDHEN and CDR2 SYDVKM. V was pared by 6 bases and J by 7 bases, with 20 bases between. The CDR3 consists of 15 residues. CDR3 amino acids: CASRGPGLEAYTQYF. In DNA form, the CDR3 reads TGTGCCAGCAGGGGACCGGGACTGGAAGCGTATACGCAGTATTTT.

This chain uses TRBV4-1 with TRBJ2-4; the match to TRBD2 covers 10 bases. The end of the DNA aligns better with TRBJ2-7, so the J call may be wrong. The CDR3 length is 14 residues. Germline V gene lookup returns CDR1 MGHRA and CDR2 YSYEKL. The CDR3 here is CARDTSGDSYEQYF. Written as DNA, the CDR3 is TGCGCCAGAGATACTAGCGGGGATTCCTACGAGCAGTACTTC.

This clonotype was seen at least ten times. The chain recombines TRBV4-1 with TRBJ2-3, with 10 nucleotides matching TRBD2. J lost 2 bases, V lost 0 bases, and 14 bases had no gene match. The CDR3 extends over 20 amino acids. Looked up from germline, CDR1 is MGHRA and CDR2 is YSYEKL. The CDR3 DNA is TGCGCCAGCAGCCAAGATCCTGGGAGGGCGACTAGCGGGCTCACAGATACGCAGTATTTT. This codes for CASSQDPGRATSGLTDTQYF.

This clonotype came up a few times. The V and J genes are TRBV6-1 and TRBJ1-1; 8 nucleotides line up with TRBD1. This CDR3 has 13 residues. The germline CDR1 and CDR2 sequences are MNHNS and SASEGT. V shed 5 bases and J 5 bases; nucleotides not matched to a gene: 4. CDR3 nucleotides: TGTGCCAGCAGTCGACAGGGGAGGACTGAAGCTTTCTTT. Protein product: CASSRQGRTEAFF.

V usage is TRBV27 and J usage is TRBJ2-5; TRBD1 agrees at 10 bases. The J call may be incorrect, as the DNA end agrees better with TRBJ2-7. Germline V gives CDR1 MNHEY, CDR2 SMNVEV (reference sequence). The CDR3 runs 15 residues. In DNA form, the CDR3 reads TGTGCCAGCAGTTTCGGGGGACAGGGGAGGTACGAGCAGTACTTC. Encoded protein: CASSFGGQGRYEQYF.